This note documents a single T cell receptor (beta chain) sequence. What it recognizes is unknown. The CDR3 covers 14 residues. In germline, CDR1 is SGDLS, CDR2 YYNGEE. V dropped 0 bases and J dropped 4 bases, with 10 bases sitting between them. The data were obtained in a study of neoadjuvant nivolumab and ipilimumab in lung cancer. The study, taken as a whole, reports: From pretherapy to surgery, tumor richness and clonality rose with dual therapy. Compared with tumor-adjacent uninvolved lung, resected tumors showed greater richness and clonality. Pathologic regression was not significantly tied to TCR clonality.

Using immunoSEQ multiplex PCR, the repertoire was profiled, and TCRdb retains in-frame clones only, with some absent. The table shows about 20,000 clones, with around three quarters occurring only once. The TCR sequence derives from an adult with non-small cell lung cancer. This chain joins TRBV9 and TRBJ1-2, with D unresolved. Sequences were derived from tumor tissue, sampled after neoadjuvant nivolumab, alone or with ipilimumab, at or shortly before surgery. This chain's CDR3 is CASSVAWGGYGYTF. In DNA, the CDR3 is TGTGCCAGCAGCGTAGCTTGGGGTGGCTATGGCTACACCTTC.